One sample yielded the 5 T cell receptor beta chains listed below, sequenced in a study of blood T cell repertoires in COVID-19. TCRdb's table, derived via immunoSEQ multiplex PCR, lists solely in-frame clones and lacks some. The repertoire holds some 300,000 clones, approximately 91% seen once, with over 8% in the top ten. The sample consisted of PBMCs or T cells enriched from blood (not recorded which). The receptors come from a woman between 40 and 50 years old who had recovered from COVID-19.

The chain couples TRBV13 to TRBJ2-3, with TRBD2 identical over 9 bases. With 0 bases clipped from V and 8 bases from J, the junction kept 6 bases outside the gene matches. The germline V gene encodes CDR1 PRHDT and CDR2 FYEKMQ (reference sequence). The CDR3 contains 15 residues. The CDR3 is CASSLGRREGGTQYF. In DNA, the CDR3 is TGTGCCAGCAGCTTAGGCCGGCGGGAGGGCGGTACGCAGTATTTT.

The rearrangement uses TRBV10-3 and TRBJ2-1; TRBD2 matches 10 bases. Germline CDR1 ENHRY, CDR2 SYGVKD. The V and J ends lost 7 bases and 2 bases, in that order; junction bases with no gene match: 8. CDR3 length: 16 amino acids. CDR3 residues: CAINRGGLATYNEQFF. For the CDR3, the DNA is TGTGCCATCAATCGAGGGGGACTAGCGACCTACAATGAGCAGTTCTTC.

The J gene is TRBJ1-4, the V gene TRBV28; D unresolved. V was pared by 5 bases and J by 2 bases, with 9 bases between. The CDR3 has 14 residues. The V gene's germline CDR1 is MDHEN and CDR2 SYDVKM. Written as DNA, the CDR3 is TGTGCCAGCAGTCCGCCTACGACTAATGAAAAACTGTTTTTT. It encodes CASSPPTTNEKLFF.

V gene TRBV19 combines with J gene TRBJ1-2; D not certain. CDR3 size: 16 residues. The V gene lost 4 bases and the J gene lost 2 bases, with 17 bases spanning the gap. CDR1 is LNHDA, CDR2 SQIVND, per germline (reference sequence). The CDR3 DNA is TGTGCCAGTAGTAGACCTCGCGGGCCGACCAACTATGGCTACACCTTC. Translating gives CASSRPRGPTNYGYTF.

This chain connects TRBV3-1 (or the pseudogene TRBV3-2) to TRBJ2-5; 16 bases are shared with TRBD2. V was clipped by 0 bases and J by 0 bases; unmatched bases: 7. There are 20 residues in the CDR3. In germline, CDR1 is LGHDT, CDR2 YNNKEL (reference sequence). The CDR3 loop is CASSQESGTSGRGYQETQYF. CDR3 in DNA: TGTGCCAGCAGCCAAGAGTCTGGGACTAGCGGGAGGGGGTACCAAGAGACCCAGTACTTC.